The 16 T cell receptor beta chains below were found in one sample sequenced in a study of tumor-infiltrating lymphocytes in oesophageal squamous cell carcinoma. MiXCR, applied by TCRdb to the PCR reads, yields one record per CDR3 protein. The sample consists of about 12,000 distinct CDR3 sequences, around 56% of them appearing once. Material for sequencing was esophageal tumor tissue. All receptors derive from a female donor with esophageal squamous cell carcinoma.

The V call is TRBV6-1, the J call TRBJ2-3; TRBD2 matches at 13 bases. Germline CDR1 is MNHNS and CDR2 is SASEGT. After removal of 3 bases from V and 5 bases from J, the junction contained 14 bases not matched to a gene. The CDR3 has 19 residues. The DNA of the CDR3 is TGTGCCAGCAGTGACGGGCGGAGACTAGCGGGAGGTTGGTTAGATACGCAGTATTTT. The encoded protein is CASSDGRRLAGGWLDTQYF.

The sample holds many counts of this clonotype. For the CDR3, the DNA is TGCGCCAGCAGCCAAGCCTCAGACACAGATACGCAGTATTTT. It yields the protein CASSQASDTDTQYF. V is TRBV4-1 and J is TRBJ2-3; D not certain. Trimming removed 1 base at V and 2 bases at J, with 7 bases between. This CDR3 contains 14 residues. The germline V gene encodes CDR1 MGHRA and CDR2 YSYEKL.

The chain is built from TRBV11-3 and TRBJ2-6; possibly TRBD2 for D (6 bases). V lost 5 bases to trimming and J lost 2 bases, with 10 bases between them. Germline CDR1 is SGHNT and CDR2 is YENEEA. The CDR3 consists of 15 residues. The CDR3 DNA reads as TGTGCCAGCAGCCACGGAGGGGCTGGGGCCAACGTCCTGACTTTC. Translated, it gives CASSHGGAGANVLTF.

This clonotype has at least ten counts. The genes are TRBV5-4 and TRBJ2-5, with TRBD1 matching over 7 bases. This CDR3 comprises 13 residues. Germline V lookup: CDR1 SGHNT, CDR2 YYREEE (reference sequence). V lost 2 bases, J lost 3 bases, and 1 base stayed unmatched. The chain's CDR3 is CASSFGTEETQYF. The CDR3 coding sequence is TGTGCCAGCAGCTTCGGGACAGAAGAGACCCAGTACTTC.

V usage is TRBV7-6 and J usage is TRBJ2-5; D remains unclear. With the DNA end fitting TRBJ2-7 better, the J assignment may be wrong. Germline V gives CDR1 SGHVS, CDR2 FNYEAQ. This CDR3 has 13 residues. CDR3 nucleotide sequence: TGTGCCAGCAGCCCCTTGGGGTCCTACGAGCAGTACTTC. Translating it yields CASSPLGSYEQYF.

This clonotype has more than one count but fewer than ten. V gene TRBV7-3 combines with J gene TRBJ2-1; no reliable D call. The J call may be incorrect, as the DNA end agrees better with TRBJ2-5. This CDR3 region has 13 residues. Germline V lookup: CDR1 SGHTA, CDR2 FQGTGA. The CDR3 DNA reads as TGTGCCAGCAGCTCAGTAGCAGAAGAGACCCAGTACTTC. Residues: CASSSVAEETQYF.

The chain is built from TRBV2 and TRBJ2-3; TRBD1 matches at 7 bases. The J call is doubtful: the DNA matches TRBJ2-7 better. Germline assignment: CDR1 SNHLY and CDR2 FYNNEI. The CDR3 is made up of 14 amino acids. The CDR3 DNA reads as TGTGCCAGCAGTGAAGACCGGGACAGATACGAGCAGTACTTC. Its translation is CASSEDRDRYEQYF.

The chain employs TRBV6-6 and TRBJ2-3, with TRBD2 identical over 9 bases. The CDR3 extends over 13 amino acids. V shed 10 bases and J 3 bases; nucleotides not matched to a gene: 5. CDR1 and CDR2 (germline): MNHNY, SVGAGI (reference sequence). CDR3 in amino acids: CATLAGETDTQYF. The CDR3 DNA reads TGTGCCACATTAGCGGGAGAAACAGATACGCAGTATTTT.

This clonotype came up a few times. A much larger clonotype is one base distant, so this may be a read error. This chain's CDR3 is CASRTGPYEQFF. The CDR3 DNA is TGTGCCAGCAGAACAGGACCCTACGAGCAGTTCTTC. This chain connects TRBV7-8 to TRBJ2-1, with D tentatively TRBD1 (5 bases). Trimming took off 6 bases at V and 10 bases at J, with 13 bases between the two ends. The CDR3 consists of 12 residues. CDR1 is SGHVS, CDR2 FQNEAQ, per germline.

The chain employs TRBV10-3 and TRBJ2-3; the D gene is possibly TRBD1 (5 bases). The DNA end favors TRBJ2-7, so the J call may be wrong. The CDR3 is made up of 14 amino acids. Germline-derived CDR1 and CDR2 are ENHRY and SYGVKD. The CDR3 is CAISERQGTYEQYF. CDR3 DNA: TGTGCCATCAGTGAGAGGCAGGGAACGTACGAGCAGTACTTC.

The chain recombines TRBV7-2 with TRBJ2-3; 7 bases agree with TRBD2. This CDR3 has 16 residues. The V gene's germline CDR1 is SGHTA and CDR2 FQGNSA. V lost 0 bases and J lost 3; bases outside the gene matches: 6. DNA for the CDR3: TGTGCCAGCAGCTTAGCGCGGGGGTGGATGACAGATACGCAGTATTTT. Protein sequence: CASSLARGWMTDTQYF.

Regarding this clonotype: Here the CDR3 omits its conserved ending phenylalanine or tryptophan, so a read error is the likely source. Because the CDR3's place on the DNA is in doubt, the DNA is left out and the CDR3 is given as listed by TCRdb. CDR3 protein: CASIRPGQLLRAVLRA. The chain joins TRBV7-3 to TRBJ2-3; the table's TRBD1 call for D was not verified on the DNA. 16 amino acids form the CDR3, both terminal residues included. Germline CDR1 is SGHTA and CDR2 is FQGTGA.

This clonotype showed up just a few times. V and J are TRBV12-3 or TRBV12-4 and TRBJ2-3, with 8 bases that match TRBD1. CDR3 length: 16 amino acids. The V segment lost 5 bases and the J segment 1 base; nucleotides outside the gene matches: 8. The CDR3 is CASSLRQGTGTDTQYF. The DNA of the CDR3 is TGTGCCAGCAGTCTACGACAGGGGACAGGCACAGATACGCAGTATTTT.

The sample holds many counts of this clonotype. The V gene is TRBV7-3, the J gene TRBJ2-3; TRBD1 matches at 7 bases. This CDR3 has 14 residues. Germline CDR1 is SGHTA and CDR2 is FQGTGA. The trim removed 6 bases at V and 4 bases at J, leaving 7 bases unmatched. This CDR3 is CASSSGQVADTQYF. CDR3 coding DNA: TGTGCCAGCAGTTCCGGACAGGTTGCAGATACGCAGTATTTT.

A note on this clonotype: The germline gene is not matched at one end of the junction; a read error may be the cause. The rearrangement joins TRBV7-2 to TRBJ1-6; D is uncertain. Germline lookup yields CDR1 SGHTA and CDR2 FQGNSA. This CDR3 contains 13 residues. CDR3 loop: CASSLVYPYEQYF. In DNA, the CDR3 is TGTGCCAGCAGCTTGGTGTATCCCTACGAGCAGTACTTT.

The V gene is TRBV7-2, the J gene TRBJ2-4; D is perhaps TRBD2 (6 bases). Per the germline V gene, CDR1 is SGHTA and CDR2 is FQGNSA. This CDR3 comprises 16 residues. The V end was cut by 4 bases, the J end by 13 bases, with 26 bases between. The CDR3 nucleotides are TGTGCCAGCAGCTACCTTCATGGGGGGTCCTACAATGAGCAGTACTTC. Amino acids: CASSYLHGGSYNEQYF.